The TCR beta chain described here comes from a study of blood T cells in healthy people across ages. Findings and limits, study-wide: The lack of PBMC sorting stopped any conclusive naive versus antigen-experienced comparison.

The CDR3 contains 13 residues. Germline assignment: CDR1 SGHTA and CDR2 FQGNSA. The ends were cut back, 1 base at V and 9 bases at J, with 13 bases in the middle. The authors ran a second PCR of roughly 6 to 11 cycles using a sample-barcoded 5' primer and a J-beta primer mix. Each CDR3 protein gets one entry after TCRdb re-called the 5' RACE reads with MiXCR. The data contain 1.5 million to 2 million distinct CDR3 sequences, 25% to 30% of them singletons. In this sample, this clonotype turned up many times. Its cognate antigen is unknown. The sample was blood. The chain couples TRBV7-2 to TRBJ2-7, with D tentatively TRBD2 (5 bases). The clonotype was recovered from a woman under 40 in good health. As DNA, the CDR3 is TGTGCCAGCAGCTTAGTTGGTAGCGCGGGGCAGTACTTC. This gives the protein CASSLVGSAGQYF.